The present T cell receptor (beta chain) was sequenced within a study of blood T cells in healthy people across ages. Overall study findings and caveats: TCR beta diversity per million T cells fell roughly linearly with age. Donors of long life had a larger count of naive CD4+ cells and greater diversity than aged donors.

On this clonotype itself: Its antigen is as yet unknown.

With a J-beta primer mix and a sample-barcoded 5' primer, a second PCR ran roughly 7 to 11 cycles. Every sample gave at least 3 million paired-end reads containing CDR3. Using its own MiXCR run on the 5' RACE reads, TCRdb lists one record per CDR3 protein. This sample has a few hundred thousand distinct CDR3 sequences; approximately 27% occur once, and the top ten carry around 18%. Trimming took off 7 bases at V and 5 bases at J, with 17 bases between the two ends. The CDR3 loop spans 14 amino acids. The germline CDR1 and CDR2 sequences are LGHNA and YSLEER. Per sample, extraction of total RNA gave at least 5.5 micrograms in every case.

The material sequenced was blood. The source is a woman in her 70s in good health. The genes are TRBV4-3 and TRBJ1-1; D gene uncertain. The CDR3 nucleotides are TGCGCCAGCACCCGACAAGGAACGGGGACTGAAGCTTTCTTT. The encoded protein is CASTRQGTGTEAFF.